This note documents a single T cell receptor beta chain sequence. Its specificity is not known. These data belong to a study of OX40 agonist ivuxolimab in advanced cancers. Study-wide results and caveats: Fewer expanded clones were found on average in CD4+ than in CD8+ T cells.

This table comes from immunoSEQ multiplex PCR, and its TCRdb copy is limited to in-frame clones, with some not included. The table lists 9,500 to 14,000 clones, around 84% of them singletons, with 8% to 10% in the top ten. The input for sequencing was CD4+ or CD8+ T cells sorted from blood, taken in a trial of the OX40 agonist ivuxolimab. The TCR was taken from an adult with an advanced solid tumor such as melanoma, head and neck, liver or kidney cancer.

The CDR3: CASRTGVAGELFF. CDR3 coding DNA: TGCGCCAGCAGAACGGGGGTCGCCGGGGAGCTGTTTTTT. This chain joins TRBV4-1 and TRBJ2-2, with a weak D call TRBD2 (6 bases). Trimming removed 6 bases from V and 6 bases from J, with 11 bases in between. The CDR3 sequence is 13 residues long. The germline V gene encodes CDR1 MGHRA and CDR2 YSYEKL.